A selection of T cell receptor beta chains follows, all from one sample in a study of CD8 T cells in Susac syndrome. TCRdb re-called the immunoSEQ multiplex PCR reads with MiXCR, one entry per CDR3 protein. The repertoire holds about 120,000 distinct CDR3 sequences, with 85% to 95% as singletons. The specimen was CD8+ T cells from PBMCs. The source of these receptors is a human donor in good health. The CDR3 runs from the conserved cysteine through the conserved F or W. D genes are given only for firm matches. The listing skips clone size in some rows; elsewhere it reads once, few, many or a size class.

size,D,V,J,length,DNA,CDR3
once,TRBD1,TRBV20-1,TRBJ1-2,13,TGCAGTGCTAGAGTTTTAGGACAGGGTGGCTACACCTTC,CSARVLGQGGYTF
-,-,TRBV11-2,TRBJ1-5,13,TGTGCCAGCAGCTTAGAAAGGTTCCAGCCCCAGCATTTT,CASSLERFQPQHF
-,-,TRBV5-6,TRBJ1-1,16,TGTGCCAGCAGCTTCCGGTTGGGAGGAGAAAACACTGAAGCTTTCTTT,CASSFRLGGENTEAFF
-,-,TRBV7-3,TRBJ2-2,16,TGTGCCAGCAGCCCGACAGTTAAGTCGGCCACCGGGGAGCTGTTTTTT,CASSPTVKSATGELFF
-,TRBD2,TRBV14,TRBJ2-7,16,TGTGCCAGCAGCCAGGAGGGACTAGCGGGACTACACGAGCAGTACTTC,CASSQEGLAGLHEQYF
-,-,TRBV7-2,TRBJ2-3,18,TGTGCCAGCACCTCGAGCGTCGGGGTCAGGGGCGCATCAGATACGCAGTATTTT,CASTSSVGVRGASDTQYF
-,-,TRBV3-1,TRBJ2-2,13,TGTGCCAGCAGCCATTATAGTGGTTGGGAGCTGTTTTTT,CASSHYSGWELFF
-,-,TRBV7-2,TRBJ1-4,13,TGTGCCAGCAGCGGCCGCGGAAATGAAAAACTGTTTTTT,CASSGRGNEKLFF
-,-,TRBV7-2,TRBJ2-1,16,TGTGCCAGCGATACCCGCTTACGGGGGACTTACAATGAGCAGTTCTTC,CASDTRLRGTYNEQFF
once,TRBD1,TRBV3-1,TRBJ1-1,14,TGTGCCAGCAGCTCCCGTGCCGGGACAGGGTATGCTTTCTTT,CASSSRAGTGYAFF
-,-,TRBV20-1,TRBJ2-1,13,TGCAGTGCAGCTCGCGTACCCTACAATGAGCAGTTCTTC,CSAARVPYNEQFF
-,TRBD1,TRBV29-1,TRBJ1-6,13,TGCAGCGCCGGACAGGGGGGTAATTCACCCCTCCACTTT,CSAGQGGNSPLHF
-,-,TRBV4-3,TRBJ1-6,12,TGCGCCAGCAGCCAAGGAGGTTCACCCCTCCACTTT,CASSQGGSPLHF
-,TRBD2,TRBV15,TRBJ2-5,12,TGTGCCAGTAGCGGGGCTCAAGAGACCCAGTACTTC,CASSGAQETQYF
-,-,TRBV6-2/TRBV6-3,TRBJ2-1,17,TGTGCCAGCAGTCCGCTCCACATACAGGGTCCCCGCAATGAGCAGTTCTTC,CASSPLHIQGPRNEQFF
-,-,TRBV6-6,TRBJ2-4,16,TGTGCCAGCAGTTACTCGAATTCTGGAGCCAAAAACATTCAGTACTTC,CASSYSNSGAKNIQYF
-,-,TRBV28,TRBJ2-3,18,TGTGCCAGCAGTTACCCCGCCTGGGACTCAGGGACCACAGATACGCAGTATTTT,CASSYPAWDSGTTDTQYF
-,TRBD1,TRBV7-2,TRBJ2-7,14,TGTGCCAGCAGCCCGGACAGGGTTCTCTACGAGCAGTACTTC,CASSPDRVLYEQYF
-,TRBD1,TRBV25-1,TRBJ1-4,16,TGTGCCAGCAGTGAAATAGGGACAGCAACTAATGAAAAACTGTTTTTT,CASSEIGTATNEKLFF
-,-,TRBV29-1,TRBJ1-2,14,TGCAGCGTCAGCGCCTCTACAGGGAACTATGGCTACACCTTC,CSVSASTGNYGYTF
once,-,TRBV6-5,TRBJ1-2,14,TGTGCCAGCAGTACTGGTGGCCGCAACTATGGCTACACCTTC,CASSTGGRNYGYTF
-,-,TRBV19,TRBJ1-1,13,TGTGCCAGTAGTACGGACAAGAACACTGAAGCTTTCTTT,CASSTDKNTEAFF
-,-,TRBV20-1,TRBJ1-2,12,TGCAGTGCTAGAGTAGGGTACTATGGCTACACCTTC,CSARVGYYGYTF
-,-,TRBV27,TRBJ1-2,14,TGTGCCAGCAGCCACAAGGGGGGGCTGGGAGGCTACACCTTC,CASSHKGGLGGYTF
-,TRBD2,TRBV5-1,TRBJ2-3,16,TGCGCCAGCAGCTCCCGACTAGCGGGGGAGTCAGATACGCAGTATTTT,CASSSRLAGESDTQYF
-,-,TRBV19,TRBJ2-5,15,TGTGCCAGTAGTATCGAGGGCAGGACGGAAGAGACCCAGTACTTC,CASSIEGRTEETQYF
-,-,TRBV3-1,TRBJ2-2,15,TGTGCCAGCAGCCCCGACTCGGTTCCCGCCGGGGAGCTGTTTTTT,CASSPDSVPAGELFF
-,TRBD1,TRBV29-1,TRBJ2-1,13,TGCAGCGTTGAGGAGACAGGGGCTGGGCGGCAGTTCTTC,CSVEETGAGRQFF
-,-,TRBV6-5,TRBJ2-3,14,TGTGCCAGCAGTTACAGGTTTTCGACAGATACGCAGTATTTT,CASSYRFSTDTQYF
once,TRBD1,TRBV30,TRBJ1-1,14,TGTGCCTGGGAAGCAGGGGGCTTGAACACTGAAGCTTTCTTT,CAWEAGGLNTEAFF
-,TRBD2,TRBV24-1,TRBJ2-3,16,TGTGCCACCAGTGATCGGACTAGCGGCCACACAGATACGCAGTATTTT,CATSDRTSGHTDTQYF
-,TRBD2,TRBV5-1,TRBJ2-1,15,TGCGCCAGCAGCCTCCGGGGTAGCGGGAGAGGTGAGCAGTTCTTC,CASSLRGSGRGEQFF
once,TRBD1,TRBV18,TRBJ1-1,15,TGTGCCAGCTCACGAGAGGGACAGGGGAACACTGAAGCTTTCTTT,CASSREGQGNTEAFF
-,-,TRBV29-1,TRBJ1-1,14,TGCAGCGGGGAATCTACAGGGAGGAACACTGAAGCTTTCTTT,CSGESTGRNTEAFF
-,TRBD1,TRBV10-3,TRBJ2-3,14,TGTGCCATCAGTGGGGGACAGGGGACAGATACGCAGTATTTT,CAISGGQGTDTQYF
-,TRBD1,TRBV6-6,TRBJ2-2,15,TGTGCCAGCAGTTTGCGACAGGGGAACACCGGGGAGCTGTTTTTT,CASSLRQGNTGELFF
few,-,TRBV7-2,TRBJ2-5,16,TGTGCCAGCAGCTTAGAAGGGTGGGAGCGACGGGAGACCCAGTACTTC,CASSLEGWERRETQYF
few,-,TRBV6-5,TRBJ1-1,12,TGTGCCAGCAGTCAGGGAGGAACTGAAGCTTTCTTT,CASSQGGTEAFF
few,TRBD1,TRBV11-2,TRBJ2-7,14,TGTGCCAGCAGCTTAGGGACAGGAGGTACCGAGCAGTACTTC,CASSLGTGGTEQYF
-,TRBD1,TRBV19,TRBJ2-7,15,TGTGCCAGTAGTATCGGGGGACAGGGCTTATACGAGCAGTACTTC,CASSIGGQGLYEQYF
-,-,TRBV7-2,TRBJ2-5,14,TGTGCCAGCAGCTTAGCACCAGTCCGGGAGACCCAGTACTTC,CASSLAPVRETQYF
-,-,TRBV15,TRBJ2-1,14,TGTGCCACCAGCTCTGCGGCCCAGGCCAATGAGCAGTTCTTC,CATSSAAQANEQFF
-,-,TRBV5-4,TRBJ1-1,13,TGTGCCAGCAGCTCAGGCAGGGTCCCTGAAGCTTTCTTT,CASSSGRVPEAFF
-,-,TRBV6-2/TRBV6-3,TRBJ1-1,18,TGTGCCAGCAGTTACTCGAGGTCGGTTGGGGCAAGGAGCGCTGAAGCTTTCTTT,CASSYSRSVGARSAEAFF
-,-,TRBV19,TRBJ2-5,15,TGTGCCAGTCCTCTACCCCAGGGCGTCGGGGAGACCCAGTACTTC,CASPLPQGVGETQYF
once,TRBD1,TRBV27,TRBJ1-2,12,TGTGCCAGCAGTCGCCACAGGGGAGGCTACACCTTC,CASSRHRGGYTF
-,-,TRBV25-1,TRBJ1-2,15,TGTGCCAGCAGTGAATTAACCGTGTCTAACTATGGCTACACCTTC,CASSELTVSNYGYTF
-,TRBD1,TRBV7-2,TRBJ2-5,15,TGTGCCAGCAGCCCCCAAGGGACAGCCCAAGAGACCCAGTACTTC,CASSPQGTAQETQYF
-,TRBD1,TRBV29-1,TRBJ2-1,11,TGCAGCGTAGGACAGGGGGTTGAGCAGTTCTTC,CSVGQGVEQFF
-,-,TRBV5-1,TRBJ2-7,15,TGCGCCAGCAGCGCCGGGGGGCCGCCACCCTACGAGCAGTACTTC,CASSAGGPPPYEQYF
-,-,TRBV5-1,TRBJ2-7,17,TGCGCCAGCAGCTTTTCTTCTGCTAGCATGGGAAACTACGAGCAGTACTTC,CASSFSSASMGNYEQYF
-,-,TRBV19,TRBJ2-7,13,TGTGCCAGTAGTATGGGCACCATCTACGAGCAGTACTTC,CASSMGTIYEQYF
-,-,TRBV30,TRBJ2-7,14,TGTGCCTGGAGGGCCCAGGGGGGAGCCTACGAGCAGTACTTC,CAWRAQGGAYEQYF